This T cell receptor (beta chain) was recovered during a study of blood T cells in healthy people across ages. Next came a second PCR, run for roughly 6 to 11 cycles, which used a sample-barcoded 5' primer along with a J-beta primer mix. TCRdb re-called the 5' RACE reads with MiXCR, one entry per CDR3 protein. The repertoire holds 760,000 or so distinct CDR3 sequences, with roughly 25% as singletons. V shed 8 bases and J 4 bases; nucleotides not matched to a gene: 14. CDR3 length: 16 residues. Isolation yielded PBMCs, at least 6 million per sample, in every case. This clonotype was seen a few times. The same data also contributed to another study, on T cells of mothers and their children.

This chain links TRBV12-3 or TRBV12-4 with TRBJ1-5; 7 nucleotides agree with TRBD1. The TCR sequence derives from a boy between 10 and 17 years old in good health. Sequencing was done on a sample of blood. CDR3 protein: CASLPGEGAVNQPQHF. The CDR3 DNA reads as TGTGCCAGCTTGCCCGGGGAGGGGGCGGTAAATCAGCCCCAGCATTTT.